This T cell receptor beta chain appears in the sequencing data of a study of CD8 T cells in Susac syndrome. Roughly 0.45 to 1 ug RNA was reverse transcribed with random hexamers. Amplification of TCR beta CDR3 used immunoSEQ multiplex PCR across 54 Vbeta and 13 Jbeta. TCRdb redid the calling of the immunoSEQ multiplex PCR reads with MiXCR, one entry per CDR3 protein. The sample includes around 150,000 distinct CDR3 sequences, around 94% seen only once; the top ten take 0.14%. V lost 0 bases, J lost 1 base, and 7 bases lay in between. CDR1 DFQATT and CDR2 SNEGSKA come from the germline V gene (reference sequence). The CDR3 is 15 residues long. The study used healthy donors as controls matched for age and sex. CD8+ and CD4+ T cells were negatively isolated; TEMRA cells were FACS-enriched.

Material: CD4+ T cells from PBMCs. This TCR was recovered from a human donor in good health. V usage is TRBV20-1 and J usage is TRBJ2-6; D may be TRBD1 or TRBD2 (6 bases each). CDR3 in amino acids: CSAREGGSGANVLTF. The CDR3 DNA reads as TGCAGTGCTAGAGAAGGGGGGTCTGGGGCCAACGTCCTGACTTTC.